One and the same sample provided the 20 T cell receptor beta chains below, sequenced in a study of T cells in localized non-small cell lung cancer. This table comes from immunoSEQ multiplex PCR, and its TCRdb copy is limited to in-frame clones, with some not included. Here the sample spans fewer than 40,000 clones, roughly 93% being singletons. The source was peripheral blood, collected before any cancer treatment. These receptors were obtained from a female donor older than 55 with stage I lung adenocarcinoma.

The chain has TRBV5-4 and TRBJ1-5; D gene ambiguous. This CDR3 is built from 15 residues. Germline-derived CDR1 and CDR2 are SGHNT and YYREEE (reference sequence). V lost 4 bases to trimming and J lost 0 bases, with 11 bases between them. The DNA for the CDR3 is TGTGCCAGCAGCGCCAATCCCAGTAGCAATCAGCCCCAGCATTTT. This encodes CASSANPSSNQPQHF.

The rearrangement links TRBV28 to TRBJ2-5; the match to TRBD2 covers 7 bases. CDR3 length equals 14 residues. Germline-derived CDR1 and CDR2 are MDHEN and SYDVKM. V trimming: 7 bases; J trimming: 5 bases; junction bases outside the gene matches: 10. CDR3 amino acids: CASISWGGGETQYF. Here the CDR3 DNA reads TGTGCCAGCATCTCTTGGGGGGGAGGCGAGACCCAGTACTTC.

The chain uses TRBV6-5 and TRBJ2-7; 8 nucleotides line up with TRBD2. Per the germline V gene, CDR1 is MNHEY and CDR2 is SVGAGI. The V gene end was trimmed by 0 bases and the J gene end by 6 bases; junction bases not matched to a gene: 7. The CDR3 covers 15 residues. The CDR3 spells CASSYSRTSGFEQYF. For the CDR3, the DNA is TGTGCCAGCAGTTACTCACGAACTAGCGGATTCGAGCAGTACTTC.

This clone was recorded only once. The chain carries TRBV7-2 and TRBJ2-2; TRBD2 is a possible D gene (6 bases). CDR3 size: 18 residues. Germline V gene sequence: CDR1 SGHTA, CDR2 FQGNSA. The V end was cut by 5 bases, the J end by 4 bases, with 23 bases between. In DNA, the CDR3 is TGTGCCAGCAGCCGCCGGGTAGAAATTAGCGGAAGCACCGGGGAGCTGTTTTTT. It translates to CASSRRVEISGSTGELFF.

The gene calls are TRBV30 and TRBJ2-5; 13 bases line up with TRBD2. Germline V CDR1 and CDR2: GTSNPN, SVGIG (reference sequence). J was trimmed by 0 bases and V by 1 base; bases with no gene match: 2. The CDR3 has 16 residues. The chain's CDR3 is CAWSAGLAGNQETQYF. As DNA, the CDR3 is TGTGCCTGGAGTGCGGGACTAGCGGGGAACCAAGAGACCCAGTACTTC.

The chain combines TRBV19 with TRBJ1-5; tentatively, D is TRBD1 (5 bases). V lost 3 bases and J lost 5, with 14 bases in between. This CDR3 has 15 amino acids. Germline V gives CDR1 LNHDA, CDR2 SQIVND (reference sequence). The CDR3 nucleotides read TGTGCCAGTAGTATTGAAGGCAGGGCCTATCAGCCCCAGCATTTT. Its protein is CASSIEGRAYQPQHF.

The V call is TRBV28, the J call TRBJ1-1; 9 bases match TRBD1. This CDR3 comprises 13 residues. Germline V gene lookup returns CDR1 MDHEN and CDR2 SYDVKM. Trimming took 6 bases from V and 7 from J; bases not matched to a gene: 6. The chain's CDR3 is CASRGTGRGEAFF. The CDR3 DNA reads TGTGCCAGCAGAGGGACAGGGCGAGGTGAAGCTTTCTTT.

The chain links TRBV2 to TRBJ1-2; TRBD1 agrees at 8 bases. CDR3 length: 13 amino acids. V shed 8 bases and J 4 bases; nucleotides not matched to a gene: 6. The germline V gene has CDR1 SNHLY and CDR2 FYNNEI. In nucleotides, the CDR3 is TGTGCCAGCGGGGGACAGGTGGGCTATGGCTACACCTTC. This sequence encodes CASGGQVGYGYTF. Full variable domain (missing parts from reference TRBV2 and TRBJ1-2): EPEVTQTPSHQVTQMGQEVILRCVPISNHLYFYWYRQILGQKVEFLVSFYNNEISEKSEIFDDQFSVERPDGSNFTLKIRSTKLEDSAMYFCASGGQVGYGYTFGSGTRLTVV.

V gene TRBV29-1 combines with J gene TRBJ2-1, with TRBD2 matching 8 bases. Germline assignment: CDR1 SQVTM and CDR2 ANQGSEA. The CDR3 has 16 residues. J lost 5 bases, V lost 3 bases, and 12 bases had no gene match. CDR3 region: CSVDARLASGNNEQFF. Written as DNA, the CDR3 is TGCAGCGTTGATGCCAGACTAGCGTCGGGCAACAATGAGCAGTTCTTC.

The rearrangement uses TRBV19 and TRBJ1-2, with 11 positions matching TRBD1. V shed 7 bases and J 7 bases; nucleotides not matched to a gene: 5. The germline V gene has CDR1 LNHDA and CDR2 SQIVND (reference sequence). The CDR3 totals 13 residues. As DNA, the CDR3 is TGTGCCAGTACCCTAGGACAGGGGGCTGGCTACACCTTC. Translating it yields CASTLGQGAGYTF. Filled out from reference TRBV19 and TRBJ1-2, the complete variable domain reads DGGITQSPKYLFRKEGQNVTLSCEQNLNHDAMYWYRQDPGQGLRLIYYSQIVNDFQKGDIAEGYSVSREKKESFPLTVTSAQKNPTAFYLCASTLGQGAGYTFGSGTRLTVV.

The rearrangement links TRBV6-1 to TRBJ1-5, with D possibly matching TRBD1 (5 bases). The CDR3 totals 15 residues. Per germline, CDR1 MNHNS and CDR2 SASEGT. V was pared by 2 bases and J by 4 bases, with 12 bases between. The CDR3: CASSERGMWNQPQHF. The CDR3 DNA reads TGTGCCAGCAGTGAAAGGGGAATGTGGAATCAGCCCCAGCATTTT.

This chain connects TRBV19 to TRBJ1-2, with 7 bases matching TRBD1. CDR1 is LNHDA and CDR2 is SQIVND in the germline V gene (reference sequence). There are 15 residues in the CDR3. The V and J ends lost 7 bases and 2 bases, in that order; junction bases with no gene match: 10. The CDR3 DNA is TGTGCCAGTACCCTGGGAGGGGGCGGAAACTATGGCTACACCTTC. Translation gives CASTLGGGGNYGYTF.

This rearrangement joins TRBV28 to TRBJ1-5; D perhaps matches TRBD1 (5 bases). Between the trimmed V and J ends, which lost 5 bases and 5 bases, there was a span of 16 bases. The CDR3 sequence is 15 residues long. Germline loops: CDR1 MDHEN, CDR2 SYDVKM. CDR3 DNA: TGTGCCAGCAGTCACTCTGGGGGAGTACATCAGCCCCAGCATTTT. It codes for CASSHSGGVHQPQHF. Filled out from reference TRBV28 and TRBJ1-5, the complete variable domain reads DVKVTQSSRYLVKRTGEKVFLECVQDMDHENMFWYRQDPGLGLRLIYFSYDVKMKEKGDIPEGYSVSREKKERFSLILESASTNQTSMYLCASSHSGGVHQPQHFGDGTRLSIL.

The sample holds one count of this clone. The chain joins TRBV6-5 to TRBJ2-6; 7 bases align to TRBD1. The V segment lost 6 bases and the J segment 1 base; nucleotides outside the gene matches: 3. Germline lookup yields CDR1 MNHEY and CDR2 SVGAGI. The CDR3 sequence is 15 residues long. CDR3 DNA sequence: TGTGCCAGCAGCCAGACAGGGTCTGGGGCCAACGTCCTGACTTTC. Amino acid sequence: CASSQTGSGANVLTF.

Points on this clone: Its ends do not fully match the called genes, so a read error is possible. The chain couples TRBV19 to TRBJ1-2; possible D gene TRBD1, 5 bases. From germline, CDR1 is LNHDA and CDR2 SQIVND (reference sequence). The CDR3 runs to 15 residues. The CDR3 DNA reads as TGTGCCAGTAGCATAGACGATGTGGGGGACTATGGCTACACCTTC. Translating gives CASSIDDVGDYGYTF.

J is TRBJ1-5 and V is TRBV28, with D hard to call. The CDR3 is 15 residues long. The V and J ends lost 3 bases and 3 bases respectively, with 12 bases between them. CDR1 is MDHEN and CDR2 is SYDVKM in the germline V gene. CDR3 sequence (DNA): TGTGCCAGCAGTTTTCCCGAGGCCCACAATCAGCCCCAGCATTTT. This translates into CASSFPEAHNQPQHF.

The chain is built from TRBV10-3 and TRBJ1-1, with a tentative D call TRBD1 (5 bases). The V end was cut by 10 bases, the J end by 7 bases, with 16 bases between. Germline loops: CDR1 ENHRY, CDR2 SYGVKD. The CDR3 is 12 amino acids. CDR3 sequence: CATRGGASEAFF. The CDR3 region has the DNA TGTGCCACCCGGGGCGGGGCGAGTGAAGCTTTCTTT.

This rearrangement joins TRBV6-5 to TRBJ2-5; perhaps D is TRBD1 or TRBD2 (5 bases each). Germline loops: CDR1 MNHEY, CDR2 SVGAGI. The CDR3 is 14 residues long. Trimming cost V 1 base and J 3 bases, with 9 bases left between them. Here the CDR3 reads CASSYWDREETQYF. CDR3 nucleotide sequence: TGTGCCAGCAGTTACTGGGACCGGGAAGAGACCCAGTACTTC.

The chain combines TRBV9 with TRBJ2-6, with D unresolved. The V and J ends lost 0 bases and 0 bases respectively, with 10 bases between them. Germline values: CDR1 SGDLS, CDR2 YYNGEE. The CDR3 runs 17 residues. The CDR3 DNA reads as TGTGCCAGCAGCGTAGGGGGAACTGGCTCTGGGGCCAACGTCCTGACTTTC. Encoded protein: CASSVGGTGSGANVLTF.

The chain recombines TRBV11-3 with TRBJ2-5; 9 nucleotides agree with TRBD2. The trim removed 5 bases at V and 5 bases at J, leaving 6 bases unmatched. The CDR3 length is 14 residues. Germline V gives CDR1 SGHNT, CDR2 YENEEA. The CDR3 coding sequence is TGTGCCAGCAGCGCCGAAGCGGGGGGTGAGACCCAGTACTTC. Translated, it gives CASSAEAGGETQYF.